This passage covers 18 T cell receptor beta chains from one sample sequenced in a study of T cell responses to AZD1222 COVID-19 vaccine. TCRdb's table, derived via immunoSEQ multiplex PCR, lists solely in-frame clones and lacks some. The sample yields around 99,000 clones, about 92% seen once. Specimen: peripheral blood, collected 28 days after the second AZD1222 dose. These receptors all come from an adult who received the AZD1222 COVID-19 vaccine.

The rearrangement links TRBV11-3 to TRBJ2-1; 7 bases fit TRBD1. The length of the CDR3 is 15 residues. Germline values: CDR1 SGHNT, CDR2 YENEEA. Unmatched junction bases numbered 12, after V lost 4 bases and J lost 9 bases. In DNA form, the CDR3 reads TGTGCCAGCAGCTCAAGCAGGGGGAGTAATCGTGAGCAGTTCTTC. It codes for CASSSSRGSNREQFF.

This chain joins TRBV7-8 and TRBJ1-1; D is ambiguous. Trimming pared 5 bases from V and 1 base from J, leaving 11 bases between. This CDR3 contains 14 residues. Germline V CDR1 and CDR2: SGHVS, FQNEAQ. The CDR3 DNA reads as TGTGCCAGCAGCGAAACTGAGGGGAACACTGAAGCTTTCTTT. It specifies CASSETEGNTEAFF. Full variable domain (outside the CDR3, taken from reference TRBV7-8 and TRBJ1-1): GAGVSQSPRYKVAKRGQDVALRCDPISGHVSLFWYQQALGQGPEFLTYFQNEAQLDKSGLPSDRFFAERPEGSVSTLKIQRTQQEDSAVYLCASSETEGNTEAFFGQGTRLTVV.

V is TRBV4-2 and J is TRBJ2-7; 7 nucleotides align to TRBD2. J lost 7 bases, V lost 1 base, and 13 bases had no gene match. The CDR3 loop spans 16 amino acids. Germline assignment: CDR1 LGHNA and CDR2 YNFKEQ. CDR3 DNA: TGTGCCAGCAGCCAAGGGTCTAGCGGAATGTCTGAAGAGCAGTACTTC. It translates to CASSQGSSGMSEEQYF.

The genes are TRBV9 and TRBJ1-1; D gene uncertain. Germline assignment: CDR1 SGDLS and CDR2 YYNGEE. The ends were cut back, 2 bases at V and 1 base at J, with 3 bases in the middle. The CDR3 is 12 amino acids. The CDR3 loop reads CASSVENTEAFF. The CDR3 DNA sequence: TGTGCCAGCAGCGTCGAGAACACTGAAGCTTTCTTT.

The chain couples TRBV11-2 to TRBJ1-3; tentative D call: TRBD1 (5 bases). Germline CDR1 SGHAT, CDR2 FQNNGV. The CDR3 extends over 15 amino acids. Trimming shortened V by 1 base and J by 2 bases, and 9 bases separated the two germline ends. The CDR3 spells CASSLVRGAGNTIYF. CDR3 sequence (DNA): TGTGCCAGCAGCTTAGTGCGAGGGGCTGGAAACACCATATATTTT.

The count of this clone is one. This chain joins TRBV10-3 and TRBJ2-7; D is unclear. This CDR3 region has 14 residues. CDR1 and CDR2 from the germline V gene are ENHRY and SYGVKD. Trimming shortened V by 4 bases and J by 0 bases, and 10 bases separated the two germline ends. CDR3 coding DNA: TGTGCCATCAGTGGCTTAGAGAGCTCCTACGAGCAGTACTTC. Amino acids: CAISGLESSYEQYF.

This chain joins TRBV5-8 and TRBJ2-7; TRBD2 agrees at 12 bases. J lost 5 bases, V lost 4 bases, and 13 bases had no gene match. CDR3 length equals 17 residues. Germline CDR1 is SGHTS and CDR2 is YDEGEE. The CDR3 bases are TGTGCCAGCAGCCCAACAGGGCTAGCGGGAGGGGGCAACGAGCAGTACTTC. Translating it yields CASSPTGLAGGGNEQYF.

The chain recombines TRBV4-1 with TRBJ2-7, with no clear D. V gave up 2 bases and J gave up 6 bases, with 5 bases separating them. Germline lookup yields CDR1 MGHRA and CDR2 YSYEKL. There are 11 residues in the CDR3. The CDR3 protein is CASSQSAEQYF. As DNA, the CDR3 is TGCGCCAGCAGCCAAAGTGCCGAGCAGTACTTC.

The chain carries TRBV24-1 and TRBJ2-1; TRBD2 matches 9 bases. Trimming removed 1 base from V and 7 bases from J; junction bases left unmatched: 10. The CDR3 loop spans 17 amino acids. Germline V gives CDR1 KGHDR, CDR2 SFDVKD. CDR3 protein: CATSDLSLREGLNEQFF. Written as DNA, the CDR3 is TGTGCCACCAGTGATTTAAGTCTGCGGGAGGGCCTTAATGAGCAGTTCTTC.

The chain couples TRBV3-1 (or the pseudogene TRBV3-2) to TRBJ1-1, with D uncertain. The CDR3 is 14 amino acids. The V end was cut by 0 bases, the J end by 8 bases, with 13 bases between. Germline assignment: CDR1 LGHDT and CDR2 YNNKEL (reference sequence). For the CDR3, the DNA is TGTGCCAGCAGCCAAGATCTTGGCAGCAGGGAAGCTTTCTTT. Its translation: CASSQDLGSREAFF.

J is TRBJ2-7 and V is TRBV5-1; D might be TRBD1 or TRBD2, each matching 5 bases. Germline-derived CDR1 and CDR2 are SGHRS and YFSETQ. V shed 4 bases and J shed 3 bases, with 23 bases lying between them. There are 17 residues in the CDR3. The CDR3 coding sequence is TGCGCCAGCAGCCCGGGATGGGAGACAGCTACTTTCTACGAGCAGTACTTC. Protein product: CASSPGWETATFYEQYF. Full variable domain (rest looked up from reference TRBV5-1 and TRBJ2-7): KAGVTQTPRYLIKTRGQQVTLSCSPISGHRSVSWYQQTPGQGLQFLFEYFSETQRNKGNFPGRFSGRQFSNSRSEMNVSTLELGDSALYLCASSPGWETATFYEQYFGPGTRLTVT.

Here the CDR3 DNA reads TGTGCCAGCAGCGTTGGGATTGACAGGGTCCGCGTGTACGAGCAGTACTTC. It yields the protein CASSVGIDRVRVYEQYF. V is TRBV9 and J is TRBJ2-7, with 7 bases fitting TRBD1. J lost 4 bases, V lost 2 bases, and 15 bases had no gene match. CDR3 size: 17 residues. The germline V gene has CDR1 SGDLS and CDR2 YYNGEE.

CDR3 nucleotide sequence: TGCAGCGTTGGGTCGGCGGGGACAGGGACCTACAATGAGCAGTTCTTC. This gives the protein CSVGSAGTGTYNEQFF. The chain recombines TRBV29-1 with TRBJ2-1, with TRBD1 matching 9 bases. The CDR3 loop spans 16 amino acids. The germline V gene encodes CDR1 SQVTM and CDR2 ANQGSEA. The trim removed 4 bases at V and 2 bases at J, leaving 9 bases unmatched.

This chain's CDR3 is CASSFVGNTEAFF. CDR3 DNA: TGTGCCAGCAGTTTTGTCGGAAACACTGAAGCTTTCTTT. This chain joins TRBV28 and TRBJ1-1, with D uncertain. CDR1 is MDHEN, CDR2 SYDVKM, per germline. Trimming removed 3 bases from V and 2 bases from J, with 7 bases in between. The CDR3 has 13 amino acids.

V is TRBV5-5 and J is TRBJ2-7; D is uncertain. Between the trimmed V and J ends, which lost 2 bases and 2 bases, there was a span of 17 bases. Germline loops: CDR1 SGHKS, CDR2 YYEKEE (reference sequence). The CDR3 spans 16 residues. The CDR3: CASSFNTALPPYEQYF. Written as DNA, the CDR3 is TGTGCCAGCAGCTTTAATACAGCCCTTCCGCCCTACGAGCAGTACTTC.

The gene calls are TRBV5-1 and TRBJ2-1; D is undetermined. The V end lost 1 base, the J end lost 8 bases, and 10 bases lay between the germline ends. The CDR3 is made up of 13 amino acids. Germline CDR1 is SGHRS and CDR2 is YFSETQ. The CDR3 sequence is CASSLSIRDEQFF. CDR3 DNA sequence: TGCGCCAGCAGCTTGAGCATACGGGATGAGCAGTTCTTC.

V gene TRBV20-1 combines with J gene TRBJ1-5; D is uncertain. Deletions cut 3 bases from V and 3 bases from J, with 9 bases between. This CDR3 has 13 residues. CDR1 and CDR2 from the germline V gene are DFQATT and SNEGSKA (reference sequence). This CDR3 reads CSASMGPNQPQHF. For the CDR3, the DNA is TGCAGTGCTAGTATGGGTCCCAATCAGCCCCAGCATTTT.

J is TRBJ2-2 and V is TRBV6-5; no clear D. Germline V gene sequence: CDR1 MNHEY, CDR2 SVGAGI. V dropped 2 bases and J dropped 0 bases, with 7 bases sitting between them. The CDR3 runs 15 residues. The CDR3, as DNA: TGTGCCAGCAGTTACGTGGGGACGAACACCGGGGAGCTGTTTTTT. Amino acids: CASSYVGTNTGELFF.